What follows are 25 T cell receptor beta chains derived from one specimen sequenced in a study of blood T cell repertoires in COVID-19. Profiled with immunoSEQ multiplex PCR; TCRdb holds only in-frame clones, not every one. The table records 120,000 to 150,000 clones, around nine tenths of them present only once. Sample: peripheral blood. The receptor set was obtained from a human donor in a cohort sampled during active COVID-19.

The V call is TRBV27, the J call TRBJ2-7, with D hard to call. Germline V CDR1 and CDR2: MNHEY, SMNVEV (reference sequence). This CDR3 is built from 12 residues. Trimming stripped 6 bases from V and 3 bases from J, with 9 bases between. The CDR3 DNA reads TGTGCCAGCAGACCAAACTACTACGAGCAGTACTTC. This translates into CASRPNYYEQYF.

There are a few counts of this clone. The CDR3 nucleotides read TGTGCCAGCAGATTGGGTGCAGGGGGGCGGTCACCCCTCCACTTT. It encodes CASRLGAGGRSPLHF. The chain has TRBV7-2 and TRBJ1-6; 7 nucleotides match TRBD1. This CDR3 has 15 amino acids. Germline loops: CDR1 SGHTA, CDR2 FQGNSA. Unmatched junction bases numbered 12, after V lost 6 bases and J lost 10 bases.

This chain uses TRBV6-1 with TRBJ1-5; D possibly corresponds to TRBD1 (5 bases). Between the trimmed V and J ends, which lost 3 bases and 3 bases, there was a span of 9 bases. Looked up from germline, CDR1 is MNHNS and CDR2 is SASEGT. The length of the CDR3 is 14 residues. The CDR3 nucleotides read TGTGCCAGCAGTGACCGGACATACAATCAGCCCCAGCATTTT. Translated: CASSDRTYNQPQHF.

The chain has TRBV4-1 and TRBJ2-2; D is unclear. V was shortened by 6 bases and J by 5 bases, with 10 bases between the two germline ends. The CDR3 consists of 13 residues. Germline V lookup: CDR1 MGHRA, CDR2 YSYEKL. Here the CDR3 DNA reads TGCGCCAGCAGGCACTTAATGACCGGGGAGCTGTTTTTT. As protein: CASRHLMTGELFF.

The chain links TRBV11-2 to TRBJ2-7, with D possibly TRBD1 on 6 matching bases. Germline CDR1 and CDR2: SGHAT and FQNNGV. This CDR3 has 15 amino acids. Trimming shortened V by 5 bases and J by 4 bases, and 18 bases separated the two germline ends. The DNA for the CDR3 is TGTGCCAGCAGCCGCACACAGGGCGGCGGGTACGAGCAGTACTTC. This gives the protein CASSRTQGGGYEQYF.

The rearrangement joins TRBV5-1 to TRBJ2-5; TRBD2 is a possible D gene (6 bases). CDR3 length: 13 amino acids. Trimming cost V 5 bases and J 2 bases, with 10 bases left between them. Germline V gene data show CDR1 as SGHRS and CDR2 as YFSETQ. The CDR3 protein is CASRTDYQETQYF. CDR3 nucleotide sequence: TGCGCCAGCAGGACGGACTATCAAGAGACCCAGTACTTC. The whole variable domain, filled in from reference TRBV5-1 and TRBJ2-5, reads KAGVTQTPRYLIKTRGQQVTLSCSPISGHRSVSWYQQTPGQGLQFLFEYFSETQRNKGNFPGRFSGRQFSNSRSEMNVSTLELGDSALYLCASRTDYQETQYFGPGTRLLVL.

The chain couples TRBV7-2 to TRBJ1-2; D not resolved. V lost 5 bases, J lost 6 bases, and 19 bases lay in between. Germline V lookup: CDR1 SGHTA, CDR2 FQGNSA. This CDR3 region has 15 residues. The CDR3 loop reads CASSQTYQEADGYTF. CDR3 nucleotide sequence: TGTGCCAGCAGCCAAACGTATCAGGAGGCCGATGGCTACACCTTC.

This chain links TRBV5-1 with TRBJ2-5; perhaps TRBD2 as D (6 bases). The CDR3 runs to 17 residues. Germline CDR1 reads SGHRS; CDR2 reads YFSETQ. V gave up 0 bases and J gave up 1 base, with 16 bases separating them. CDR3 protein: CASSLVGGDPTQETQYF. In nucleotides, the CDR3 is TGCGCCAGCAGCTTGGTAGGAGGGGACCCTACCCAAGAGACCCAGTACTTC.

The chain has TRBV30 and TRBJ1-3, with TRBD1 identical over 7 bases. The CDR3 is 13 amino acids. V dropped 6 bases and J dropped 4; count of bases not matched to a gene: 6. CDR1 GTSNPN and CDR2 SVGIG come from the germline V gene (reference sequence). The CDR3: CACLTGKGNTIYF. In nucleotides, the CDR3 is TGTGCCTGCCTGACAGGGAAGGGAAACACCATATATTTT.

This clone occurred many times. The same CDR3 also results from other DNA sequences found in this sample. The rearrangement links TRBV19 to TRBJ1-5; the match to TRBD1 covers 11 bases. The junction had 2 bases not matched to a gene; V was cut back by 6 bases and J by 1 base. The CDR3 has 15 amino acids. CDR1 is LNHDA, CDR2 SQIVND, per germline (reference sequence). In nucleotides, the CDR3 is TGTGCCAGTAGAGGACAGGGGGCGAGCAATCAGCCCCAGCATTTT. Translating it yields CASRGQGASNQPQHF. Full variable domain (rest looked up from reference TRBV19 and TRBJ1-5): DGGITQSPKYLFRKEGQNVTLSCEQNLNHDAMYWYRQDPGQGLRLIYYSQIVNDFQKGDIAEGYSVSREKKESFPLTVTSAQKNPTAFYLCASRGQGASNQPQHFGDGTRLSIL.

The genes are TRBV28 and TRBJ2-7; 9 bases are a match to TRBD1. Germline values: CDR1 MDHEN, CDR2 SYDVKM. This CDR3 has 15 residues. The V and J ends lost 4 bases and 5 bases, in that order; junction bases with no gene match: 9. The CDR3 is CASSSAGTGFDEQYF. CDR3 bases: TGTGCCAGCAGTTCCGCCGGGACAGGGTTCGACGAGCAGTACTTC. Full variable domain (outside the CDR3, taken from reference TRBV28 and TRBJ2-7): DVKVTQSSRYLVKRTGEKVFLECVQDMDHENMFWYRQDPGLGLRLIYFSYDVKMKEKGDIPEGYSVSREKKERFSLILESASTNQTSMYLCASSSAGTGFDEQYFGPGTRLTVT.

The chain joins TRBV2 to TRBJ1-1, with no clear D. Germline V gene data show CDR1 as SNHLY and CDR2 as FYNNEI. V was clipped by 6 bases and J by 1 base, with 9 bases between them. The CDR3 spans 13 residues. This CDR3 is CASRGATNTEAFF. CDR3 nucleotide sequence: TGTGCCAGCAGAGGAGCGACGAACACTGAAGCTTTCTTT.

The chain recombines TRBV3-1 (or the pseudogene TRBV3-2) with TRBJ1-2; a possible D gene is TRBD1 (6 bases). The CDR3 is 14 amino acids. CDR1 is LGHDT and CDR2 is YNNKEL in the germline V gene (reference sequence). Deletions cut 5 bases from V and 5 bases from J, with 15 bases between. CDR3 coding DNA: TGTGCCAGCAGCACAGGGACAAGCTTATATGGCTACACCTTC. Its translation: CASSTGTSLYGYTF.

This clone was detected only once. The chain is built from TRBV21-1 and TRBJ2-7; TRBD1, the D gene given by the table, was not confirmed from the DNA. TRBV21-1 is a pseudogene locus. The CDR3 spans 13 residues. CDR3 bases: TGTGCCAGCAGCAAGGACAGTCAGCACGAGCAGTACTTC. This encodes CASSKDSQHEQYF.

The chain couples TRBV6-5 to TRBJ1-1; 7 nucleotides agree with TRBD1. Germline loops: CDR1 MNHEY, CDR2 SVGAGI. The CDR3 sequence is 14 residues long. V lost 6 bases and J lost 3; bases outside the gene matches: 7. CDR3 protein: CASSYDREHTEAFF. The DNA for the CDR3 is TGTGCCAGCAGCTATGACAGGGAGCACACTGAAGCTTTCTTT.

Only one count was recorded for this clone. This sequence joins TRBV2 and TRBJ2-5; D is perhaps TRBD1 (6 bases). V gave up 4 bases and J gave up 5 bases, with 11 bases separating them. Germline lookup yields CDR1 SNHLY and CDR2 FYNNEI. CDR3 length: 13 residues. CDR3 protein: CASSVTGIETQYF. CDR3 DNA sequence: TGTGCCAGCAGTGTAACAGGGATTGAGACCCAGTACTTC. The full variable domain, with the rest looked up from reference TRBV2 and TRBJ2-5, is EPEVTQTPSHQVTQMGQEVILRCVPISNHLYFYWYRQILGQKVEFLVSFYNNEISEKSEIFDDQFSVERPDGSNFTLKIRSTKLEDSAMYFCASSVTGIETQYFGPGTRLLVL.

This chain uses TRBV11-2 with TRBJ2-5, with 10 bases matching TRBD2. J lost 5 bases, V lost 1 base, and 7 bases had no gene match. Germline values: CDR1 SGHAT, CDR2 FQNNGV. The CDR3 consists of 16 residues. CDR3 DNA sequence: TGTGCCAGCAGCTTAGCCAGCGGGAGGGCCGGTGAGACCCAGTACTTC. Translation: CASSLASGRAGETQYF.

The chain carries TRBV12-3 or TRBV12-4 and TRBJ2-1; TRBD2 might be the D (5 bases). The V end was cut by 8 bases, the J end by 5 bases, with 13 bases between. This CDR3 is built from 13 residues. The CDR3: CASRRGQNNEQFF. DNA of the CDR3: TGTGCCAGCCGGAGAGGGCAGAACAATGAGCAGTTCTTC.

This clone was counted a few times. The chain combines TRBV11-2 with TRBJ2-2; 8 nucleotides agree with TRBD1. Trimming removed 4 bases from V and 7 bases from J; junction bases left unmatched: 5. CDR1 SGHAT and CDR2 FQNNGV come from the germline V gene. The CDR3 runs to 14 residues. CDR3 in amino acids: CASSSRGRVGELFF. The CDR3 DNA reads TGTGCCAGCAGCTCCAGGGGGCGCGTCGGGGAGCTGTTTTTT.

V usage is TRBV9 and J usage is TRBJ2-5; 7 nucleotides align to TRBD1. The V segment lost 3 bases and the J segment 5 bases; nucleotides outside the gene matches: 7. CDR1 and CDR2 from the germline V gene are SGDLS and YYNGEE. This CDR3 is built from 14 residues. CDR3 nucleotides: TGTGCCAGCAGCGGTGACACAGGGGACGAGACCCAGTACTTC. It is translated as CASSGDTGDETQYF.

This chain joins TRBV18 and TRBJ1-6; TRBD1 matches at 8 bases. This CDR3 contains 14 residues. Unmatched junction bases numbered 1, after V lost 4 bases and J lost 5 bases. Germline-derived CDR1 and CDR2 are KGHSH and LQKENI. The chain's CDR3 is CASSQGQDNSPLHF. The CDR3 coding sequence is TGTGCCAGCTCACAGGGACAGGATAATTCACCCCTCCACTTT.

This chain links TRBV4-2 with TRBJ2-2, with D hard to call. Germline CDR1 LGHNA, CDR2 YNFKEQ. V lost 1 base and J lost 4, with 13 bases in between. This CDR3 region has 16 residues. This CDR3 is CASSQVGSTSTGELFF. CDR3 in DNA: TGTGCCAGCAGCCAAGTGGGCAGCACCTCCACCGGGGAGCTGTTTTTT.

This chain connects TRBV5-8 to TRBJ1-5; 10 bases agree with TRBD1. The CDR3 runs to 16 residues. V trimming: 1 base; J trimming: 6 bases; junction bases outside the gene matches: 7. The V gene's germline CDR1 is SGHTS and CDR2 YDEGEE. The CDR3 reads CASSLYWDRGSQPQHF. The CDR3 DNA reads TGTGCCAGCAGCTTGTACTGGGACAGGGGCAGTCAGCCCCAGCATTTT. Filled out from reference TRBV5-8 and TRBJ1-5, the complete variable domain reads EAGVTQSPTHLIKTRGQQATLRCSPISGHTSVYWYQQALGLGLQFLLWYDEGEERNRGNFPPRFSGRQFPNYSSELNVNALELEDSALYLCASSLYWDRGSQPQHFGDGTRLSIL.

V and J are TRBV29-1 and TRBJ2-7; D is possibly TRBD2 (6 bases). The CDR3 totals 14 residues. Trimming removed 2 bases at V and 0 bases at J, with 11 bases between. Germline values: CDR1 SQVTM, CDR2 ANQGSEA. CDR3 DNA: TGCAGCGTTGAACTGGAGGGAAGCTCCTACGAGCAGTACTTC. It encodes CSVELEGSSYEQYF.

The chain carries TRBV7-8 and TRBJ1-5, with 8 bases fitting TRBD1. The germline V gene encodes CDR1 SGHVS and CDR2 FQNEAQ. The CDR3 has 15 residues. With V trimmed by 5 bases and J by 4 bases, 7 bases remained unmatched. The CDR3 loop reads CASSPRDRLNQPQHF. The CDR3 nucleotides are TGTGCCAGCAGCCCTCGGGACAGGCTAAATCAGCCCCAGCATTTT.